These 17 T cell receptor beta chains came from one sample sequenced in a study of T cell responses to AZD1222 COVID-19 vaccine. Sequencing used immunoSEQ multiplex PCR; TCRdb keeps in-frame clones, though not all of them. The sample holds about 150,000 clones, approximately 92% seen once. Sequenced material: peripheral blood, taken 28 days after the second AZD1222 dose. The receptors derive from an adult who received the AZD1222 COVID-19 vaccine.

The count of this clone is one. The J gene is TRBJ1-2, the V gene TRBV11-2; tentative D call: TRBD1 (6 bases). This CDR3 has 15 residues. The V end lost 7 bases, the J end lost 4 bases, and 19 bases lay between the germline ends. The V gene's germline CDR1 is SGHAT and CDR2 FQNNGV. CDR3 sequence reads: CASNVGRGHLYGYTF. CDR3 DNA sequence: TGTGCCAGCAATGTAGGTCGGGGGCATCTCTATGGCTACACCTTC.

This clone was recorded only once. This chain connects TRBV29-1 to TRBJ1-1; possibly TRBD1 for D (5 bases). CDR1 and CDR2 (germline): SQVTM, ANQGSEA. Deletions cut 7 bases from V and 2 bases from J, with 17 bases between. The CDR3 runs 14 residues. The CDR3 loop is CSALPGLRNTEAFF. CDR3 coding DNA: TGCAGCGCTTTACCGGGACTTAGAAACACTGAAGCTTTCTTT.

The chain joins TRBV20-1 to TRBJ1-2; D unresolved. Germline V gene lookup returns CDR1 DFQATT and CDR2 SNEGSKA (reference sequence). Trimming took 1 base from V and 8 from J, leaving 8 bases between them. The CDR3 runs to 11 residues. The CDR3 coding sequence is TGCAGTGCTAGAGTGGGATTCGGCTACACCTTC. Its translation: CSARVGFGYTF.

The chain combines TRBV6-5 with TRBJ2-5; 9 nucleotides match TRBD1. Trimming cost V 4 bases and J 2 bases; bases outside gene matches: 5. The CDR3 has 15 residues. Germline V gene data show CDR1 as MNHEY and CDR2 as SVGAGI. CDR3 residues: CASSSGQGPQETQYF. Here the CDR3 DNA reads TGTGCCAGCAGTTCTGGACAGGGGCCACAAGAGACCCAGTACTTC.

V usage is TRBV10-3 and J usage is TRBJ2-7, with D perhaps TRBD1 (5 bases). V was clipped by 4 bases and J by 3 bases, with 13 bases between them. CDR3 size: 14 residues. The germline CDR1 and CDR2 sequences are ENHRY and SYGVKD. CDR3 nucleotides: TGTGCCATCAGTGCCGACAGAATGGGCTACGAGCAGTACTTC. Its translation is CAISADRMGYEQYF.

The chain uses TRBV19 and TRBJ1-1; no definite D call. CDR1 and CDR2 (germline): LNHDA, SQIVND (reference sequence). The CDR3 spans 14 residues. Trimming cost V 5 bases and J 1 base, with 11 bases left between them. The CDR3 sequence: CASSPRERNTEAFF. CDR3 nucleotide sequence: TGTGCCAGTAGTCCCCGGGAACGGAACACTGAAGCTTTCTTT.

The rearrangement links TRBV27 to TRBJ2-3; 13 nucleotides agree with TRBD2. This CDR3 is 19 amino acids long. Germline assignment: CDR1 MNHEY and CDR2 SMNVEV (reference sequence). V shed 5 bases, J shed 0 bases, and the junction held 11 bases outside the gene matches. The CDR3 bases are TGTGCCAGCAGTCCTCGACCGGGACTAGCGGGAATTAGCACAGATACGCAGTATTTT. As protein: CASSPRPGLAGISTDTQYF.

This clone was recorded once. The CDR3 nucleotides are TGTGCCAGCTCCTCCCCCACGAGGACAGCCAATTCACCCCTCCACTTT. This codes for CASSSPTRTANSPLHF. The chain links TRBV27 to TRBJ1-6, with D maybe TRBD1 (6 bases). V was pared by 8 bases and J by 7 bases, with 21 bases between. The CDR3 contains 16 residues. In germline, CDR1 is MNHEY, CDR2 SMNVEV (reference sequence).

This clone was observed once. The chain carries TRBV24-1 and TRBJ1-5; D unclear. The germline V gene has CDR1 KGHDR and CDR2 SFDVKD. Trimming cost V 5 bases and J 4 bases, with 8 bases left between them. CDR3 length: 13 residues. The CDR3 loop reads CATSAGRNQPQHF. DNA for the CDR3: TGTGCCACCAGTGCCGGCCGAAATCAGCCCCAGCATTTT.

V and J are TRBV11-2 and TRBJ2-7; D is perhaps TRBD1 or TRBD2 (6 bases each). The V gene lost 6 bases and the J gene lost 3 bases, with 18 bases spanning the gap. The length of the CDR3 is 15 residues. The germline V gene has CDR1 SGHAT and CDR2 FQNNGV. This CDR3 is CASRAQPGGGYEQYF. The CDR3 DNA reads as TGTGCCAGCAGAGCTCAGCCAGGAGGGGGCTACGAGCAGTACTTC.

V and J are TRBV6-1 and TRBJ1-2; perhaps TRBD1 as D (6 bases). Trimming took 6 bases from V and 4 from J, leaving 21 bases between them. This CDR3 has 16 residues. Germline assignment: CDR1 MNHNS and CDR2 SASEGT. DNA of the CDR3: TGTGCCAGCAGCGAATCAGTACGGGACATCCTCTATGGCTACACCTTC. This codes for CASSESVRDILYGYTF.

The chain carries TRBV11-2 and TRBJ2-7; the match to TRBD1 covers 7 bases. Germline CDR1 SGHAT, CDR2 FQNNGV. This CDR3 region has 15 residues. The V and J ends lost 6 bases and 0 bases, in that order; junction bases with no gene match: 8. CDR3 DNA: TGTGCCAGCAGTTCCGACAGGGCAAGCTCCTACGAGCAGTACTTC. Amino acids: CASSSDRASSYEQYF.

The chain couples TRBV6-1 to TRBJ1-3; D is unresolved. CDR1 MNHNS and CDR2 SASEGT come from the germline V gene. V dropped 0 bases and J dropped 7 bases, with 10 bases sitting between them. The CDR3 has 14 residues. CDR3 sequence reads: CASSEAFVRNTIYF. The CDR3 nucleotides are TGTGCCAGCAGTGAAGCTTTTGTCAGGAACACCATATATTTT.

The J gene is TRBJ2-1, the V gene TRBV7-9; the match to TRBD2 covers 10 bases. CDR3 size: 16 residues. Germline V gene data show CDR1 as SEHNR and CDR2 as FQNEAQ (reference sequence). V lost 6 bases, J lost 0 bases, and 5 bases stayed unmatched. The CDR3 here is CASSDTSGASYNEQFF. In nucleotides, the CDR3 is TGTGCCAGCAGTGATACTAGCGGGGCCTCCTACAATGAGCAGTTCTTC. Drawing the rest from reference TRBV7-9 and TRBJ2-1, the complete variable domain is DTGVSQNPRHKITKRGQNVTFRCDPISEHNRLYWYRQTLGQGPEFLTYFQNEAQLEKSRLLSDRFSAERPKGSFSTLEIQRTEQGDSAMYLCASSDTSGASYNEQFFGPGTRLTVL.

V is TRBV6-5 and J is TRBJ2-1; 7 bases line up with TRBD2. CDR1 and CDR2 (germline): MNHEY, SVGAGI. The CDR3 runs 15 residues. With V trimmed by 2 bases and J by 6 bases, 7 bases remained unmatched. CDR3: CASSYSGGSPNEQFF. The DNA for the CDR3 is TGTGCCAGCAGTTACAGTGGCGGGAGCCCCAATGAGCAGTTCTTC.

V and J are TRBV11-2 and TRBJ2-7; D is perhaps TRBD1 (5 bases). Per germline, CDR1 SGHAT and CDR2 FQNNGV. With 0 bases removed from V and 3 bases from J, the gap between germline ends came to 12 bases. This CDR3 has 15 amino acids. The CDR3 DNA sequence: TGTGCCAGCAGCTTAGAAGCTGGCAGGGACTACGAGCAGTACTTC. Translation gives CASSLEAGRDYEQYF.

The CDR3 region is CASSLGQSSYEQYF. CDR3 in DNA: TGCGCCAGCAGCTTGGGACAGAGCTCCTACGAGCAGTACTTC. The chain couples TRBV5-1 to TRBJ2-7; TRBD1 might be the D (5 bases). V dropped 0 bases and J dropped 0 bases, with 7 bases sitting between them. In germline, CDR1 is SGHRS, CDR2 YFSETQ. This CDR3 region has 14 residues. The full variable domain, completed using reference TRBV5-1 and TRBJ2-7, is KAGVTQTPRYLIKTRGQQVTLSCSPISGHRSVSWYQQTPGQGLQFLFEYFSETQRNKGNFPGRFSGRQFSNSRSEMNVSTLELGDSALYLCASSLGQSSYEQYFGPGTRLTVT.